The 32 T cell receptor beta chains presented below share a single source sample, sequenced in a study of cytomegalovirus exposure and HLA in healthy donors. Amplification used 60 Vbeta primers and 13 Jbeta primers. Method: immunoSEQ multiplex PCR; TCRdb's copy keeps in-frame clones and lacks some. In total, the table holds about 130,000 clones. The material sequenced was PBMCs. Receptors originate from a man aged 25-45 years in good health and CMV-seronegative.

CDR3 in DNA: TGTGCCAGCTCACCACCGATTTTGCGACAGGGGAGCAGCTACGAGCAGTACTTC. Translation: CASSPPILRQGSSYEQYF. The chain uses TRBV18 and TRBJ2-7; 8 bases match TRBD1. Germline-derived CDR1 and CDR2 are KGHSH and LQKENI. V shed 0 bases, J shed 3 bases, and the junction held 13 bases outside the gene matches. This CDR3 is 18 amino acids long.

This rearrangement joins TRBV12-5 to TRBJ1-4, with D perhaps matching TRBD1 (6 bases). This CDR3 has 18 amino acids. Per the germline V gene, CDR1 is LGHNT and CDR2 is FRNRAP. The germline V and J ends were trimmed by 1 base and 8 bases, with 23 bases remaining between them. The CDR3 reads CASGLGGTPRQEDEKLFF. CDR3 coding DNA: TGTGCTAGTGGTTTGGGGGGGACCCCCCGACAGGAGGACGAAAAACTGTTTTTT. The variable domain in full, completed from reference TRBV12-5 and TRBJ1-4, reads DARVTQTPRHKVTEMGQEVTMRCQPILGHNTVFWYRQTMMQGLELLAYFRNRAPLDDSGMPKDRFSAEMPDATLATLKIQPSEPRDSAVYFCASGLGGTPRQEDEKLFFGSGTQLSVL.

The J gene is TRBJ2-7, the V gene TRBV7-9; TRBD2 is a possible D gene (5 bases). CDR1 and CDR2 from the germline V gene are SEHNR and FQNEAQ (reference sequence). Trimming took 1 base from V and 2 from J, leaving 12 bases between them. CDR3 length: 15 residues. The CDR3 loop reads CASSLGPSGTYEQYF. The CDR3 DNA follows: TGTGCCAGCAGCTTAGGACCCAGCGGCACCTACGAGCAGTACTTC.

The chain carries TRBV28 and TRBJ1-6; TRBD1 might be the D (5 bases). V lost 5 bases and J 8 bases, leaving 16 bases between the germline ends. The germline gives CDR1 MDHEN, CDR2 SYDVKM. The CDR3 runs to 15 residues. The CDR3 region is CASSNLHSGDSPLHF. The CDR3 coding sequence is TGTGCCAGCAGTAATCTACATTCGGGGGATTCACCCCTCCACTTT.

The chain couples TRBV28 to TRBJ2-3; 12 bases are a match to TRBD2. Unmatched junction bases numbered 6, after V lost 5 bases and J lost 0 bases. CDR3 length equals 17 residues. Per the germline V gene, CDR1 is MDHEN and CDR2 is SYDVKM. The CDR3 loop is CASSPSGLAGSTDTQYF. The CDR3 nucleotides read TGTGCCAGCAGTCCCTCAGGACTAGCGGGGAGCACAGATACGCAGTATTTT. Drawing the rest from reference TRBV28 and TRBJ2-3, the complete variable domain is DVKVTQSSRYLVKRTGEKVFLECVQDMDHENMFWYRQDPGLGLRLIYFSYDVKMKEKGDIPEGYSVSREKKERFSLILESASTNQTSMYLCASSPSGLAGSTDTQYFGPGTRLTVL.

Here the CDR3 DNA reads TGCAGTGCAGCGCCGACGGGTGTGGCTTTCTTT. This codes for CSAAPTGVAFF. This chain joins TRBV20-1 and TRBJ1-1; D not resolved. V was pared by 6 bases and J by 11 bases, with 16 bases between. This CDR3 has 11 amino acids. Germline loops: CDR1 DFQATT, CDR2 SNEGSKA (reference sequence).

The chain joins TRBV11-2 to TRBJ1-6, with D perhaps TRBD1 (5 bases). Germline V gene data show CDR1 as SGHAT and CDR2 as FQNNGV. The CDR3 covers 17 residues. V gave up 5 bases and J gave up 0 bases, with 14 bases separating them. The CDR3 loop reads CASSGGTGSSYNSPLHF. CDR3 nucleotide sequence: TGTGCCAGCAGCGGCGGAACAGGCAGCTCCTATAATTCACCCCTCCACTTT.

V and J are TRBV29-1 and TRBJ1-2; 8 positions agree with TRBD1. The CDR3 runs to 13 residues. The junction had 3 bases not matched to a gene; V was cut back by 2 bases and J by 4 bases. Germline-derived CDR1 and CDR2 are SQVTM and ANQGSEA. The CDR3 nucleotides read TGCAGCGTTGAAATGACAGGGGTCTATGGCTACACCTTC. Protein sequence: CSVEMTGVYGYTF.

V gene TRBV13 combines with J gene TRBJ2-1; 12 bases map to TRBD2. CDR1 is PRHDT and CDR2 is FYEKMQ in the germline V gene (reference sequence). The CDR3 has 16 residues. Unmatched junction bases numbered 2, after V lost 5 bases and J lost 0 bases. This chain's CDR3 is CASSPTSGSSYNEQFF. The CDR3, as DNA: TGTGCCAGCAGCCCGACTAGCGGGAGCTCCTACAATGAGCAGTTCTTC.

As for this clone: The sample holds other DNA sequences that translate to the same CDR3. The chain couples TRBV6-1 to TRBJ1-2, with no clear D. Per the germline V gene, CDR1 is MNHNS and CDR2 is SASEGT. The CDR3 has 13 residues. The germline V and J ends were trimmed by 2 bases and 5 bases, with 9 bases remaining between them. DNA of the CDR3: TGTGCCAGCAGTGAAACGGGAGGATATGGCTACACCTTC. Residues: CASSETGGYGYTF.

This chain connects TRBV28 to TRBJ1-5; D gene unclear. The CDR3 spans 15 residues. Trimming shortened V by 3 bases and J by 6 bases, and 15 bases separated the two germline ends. Per the germline V gene, CDR1 is MDHEN and CDR2 is SYDVKM. The CDR3 DNA reads as TGTGCCAGCAGTTTGCACGAAGGCGCGGGTCAGCCCCAGCATTTT. This encodes CASSLHEGAGQPQHF.

The chain carries TRBV15 and TRBJ2-3, with 7 nucleotides matching TRBD2. Unmatched junction bases numbered 10, after V lost 9 bases and J lost 4 bases. The CDR3 loop spans 14 amino acids. CDR1 is LNHNV, CDR2 YYDKDF, per germline (reference sequence). CDR3 sequence: CATKGGSAADTQYF. The CDR3 coding sequence is TGTGCCACAAAGGGAGGGAGTGCGGCAGATACGCAGTATTTT.

The rearrangement links TRBV5-1 to TRBJ2-1, with a tentative D call TRBD1 (7 bases). The V gene lost 3 bases and the J gene lost 2 bases, with 12 bases spanning the gap. The CDR3 has 15 residues. Germline values: CDR1 SGHRS, CDR2 YFSETQ. The CDR3: CASSWGDRAYNEQFF. Here the CDR3 DNA reads TGCGCCAGCAGCTGGGGGGACAGAGCCTACAATGAGCAGTTCTTC.

The chain carries TRBV7-9 and TRBJ2-3; 9 bases map to TRBD2. Trimming cost V 3 bases and J 6 bases; bases outside gene matches: 19. CDR3 size: 19 residues. The germline V gene encodes CDR1 SEHNR and CDR2 FQNEAQ (reference sequence). CDR3 in DNA: TGTGCCAGCAGCTTTCCCGGGACTAGCCGGAGGGGAGTTTCTGATACGCAGTATTTT. This encodes CASSFPGTSRRGVSDTQYF. Based on the CDR3 plus reference TRBV7-9 and TRBJ2-3, the full variable domain is DTGVSQNPRHKITKRGQNVTFRCDPISEHNRLYWYRQTLGQGPEFLTYFQNEAQLEKSRLLSDRFSAERPKGSFSTLEIQRTEQGDSAMYLCASSFPGTSRRGVSDTQYFGPGTRLTVL.

This chain links TRBV12-5 with TRBJ1-2, with TRBD1 matching over 8 bases. Looked up from germline, CDR1 is LGHNT and CDR2 is FRNRAP. Trimming removed 6 bases from V and 8 bases from J; junction bases left unmatched: 11. The CDR3 has 14 amino acids. The CDR3 sequence: CASGGDRTIGGYTF. The CDR3 region has the DNA TGTGCTAGTGGAGGGGACAGGACGATTGGGGGCTACACCTTC.

This chain links TRBV30 with TRBJ2-2, with 10 nucleotides matching TRBD1. Germline assignment: CDR1 GTSNPN and CDR2 SVGIG (reference sequence). This CDR3 is built from 13 residues. The CDR3 loop reads CAGDRGLGGELFF. For the CDR3, the DNA is TGTGCGGGGGACAGGGGACTGGGCGGGGAGCTGTTTTTT.

The rearrangement joins TRBV27 to TRBJ2-3; D remains unclear. This CDR3 comprises 13 residues. Germline CDR1 MNHEY, CDR2 SMNVEV (reference sequence). Trimming took 4 bases from V and 6 from J, leaving 11 bases between them. The CDR3 is CASSSLFGDTQYF. The CDR3 nucleotides read TGTGCCAGCAGTTCCTTATTTGGCGATACGCAGTATTTT.

The chain combines TRBV7-2 with TRBJ1-1, with 12 nucleotides matching TRBD1. CDR3 length: 15 amino acids. The J segment lost 6 bases and the V segment lost 4 bases, leaving 6 bases of the junction unmatched. Germline CDR1 SGHTA, CDR2 FQGNSA. CDR3 nucleotides: TGTGCCAGCAGCTGGTGGGACAGGGGGCTCCCTGAAGCTTTCTTT. Translated: CASSWWDRGLPEAFF.

The chain combines TRBV27 with TRBJ1-1; D ambiguous. Germline assignment: CDR1 MNHEY and CDR2 SMNVEV (reference sequence). Between the trimmed V and J ends, which lost 1 base and 5 bases, there was a span of 14 bases. The CDR3 consists of 15 residues. The CDR3 protein is CASSLFAAGGTEAFF. In DNA form, the CDR3 reads TGTGCCAGCAGTTTATTCGCGGCTGGAGGGACTGAAGCTTTCTTT.

The J gene is TRBJ1-4, the V gene TRBV6-5; TRBD1 agrees at 8 bases. From germline, CDR1 is MNHEY and CDR2 SVGAGI. This CDR3 has 15 residues. V trimming: 6 bases; J trimming: 6 bases; junction bases outside the gene matches: 9. CDR3 in DNA: TGTGCCAGCAGCTCCGACCGGACAGGGTATGAAAAACTGTTTTTT. It codes for CASSSDRTGYEKLFF.

The genes are TRBV9 and TRBJ2-1, with 9 bases lining up with TRBD2. J lost 0 bases, V lost 4 bases, and 2 bases had no gene match. CDR3 length: 15 residues. Germline CDR1 is SGDLS and CDR2 is YYNGEE. Here the CDR3 reads CASSPLAGSYNEQFF. The CDR3 bases are TGTGCCAGCAGCCCACTAGCGGGCTCCTACAATGAGCAGTTCTTC.

J is TRBJ1-6 and V is TRBV4-1; 8 bases are a match to TRBD1. From germline, CDR1 is MGHRA and CDR2 YSYEKL. Germline trimming cut 1 base from V and 7 bases from J; bases unmatched to any gene: 0. This CDR3 is built from 14 residues. The CDR3 loop reads CASSQGQGNSPLHF. CDR3 coding DNA: TGCGCCAGCAGCCAAGGACAGGGGAATTCACCCCTCCACTTT.

The V and J genes are TRBV7-9 and TRBJ2-3; 9 bases align to TRBD2. Germline V CDR1 and CDR2: SEHNR, FQNEAQ (reference sequence). V lost 5 bases to trimming and J lost 6 bases; unmatched junction nucleotides: 3. The CDR3 sequence is 13 residues long. The CDR3 loop reads CASSQREVDTQYF. CDR3 sequence (DNA): TGTGCCAGCAGCCAGCGGGAGGTGGATACGCAGTATTTT. The variable domain in full, completed from reference TRBV7-9 and TRBJ2-3, reads DTGVSQNPRHKITKRGQNVTFRCDPISEHNRLYWYRQTLGQGPEFLTYFQNEAQLEKSRLLSDRFSAERPKGSFSTLEIQRTEQGDSAMYLCASSQREVDTQYFGPGTRLTVL.

This chain uses TRBV5-1 with TRBJ2-5; D is unclear. Germline V gene data show CDR1 as SGHRS and CDR2 as YFSETQ. V was pared by 4 bases and J by 5 bases, with 12 bases between. This CDR3 is built from 13 residues. CDR3 bases: TGCGCCAGCAGCGCGTCCAGGCCGGAGACCCAGTACTTC. Its translation is CASSASRPETQYF.

This chain uses TRBV5-6 with TRBJ2-4, with D possibly being TRBD2 (5 bases). The CDR3 contains 14 residues. In germline, CDR1 is SGHDT, CDR2 YYEEEE. Trimming left V 6 bases short and J 4 bases short, with 14 bases between. As DNA, the CDR3 is TGTGCCAGCACCATTAACCGGGGTAAAAACATTCAGTACTTC. Residues: CASTINRGKNIQYF.

In regard to this clone: Its ends do not fully match the called genes, so a read error is possible. J is TRBJ2-7 and V is TRBV7-3; 7 positions agree with TRBD1. This CDR3 has 18 amino acids. Germline CDR1 SGHTA, CDR2 FQGTGA. The CDR3 sequence: CASSLGPRLRGNSHEQYF. As DNA, the CDR3 is TGTGCCAGCAGCTTAGGGCCCCGCCTCAGGGGGAACTCCCACGAGCAGTACTTC.

V is TRBV30 and J is TRBJ1-1; no definite D call. Germline V gene lookup returns CDR1 GTSNPN and CDR2 SVGIG (reference sequence). Trimming stripped 0 bases from V and 6 bases from J, with 11 bases between. This CDR3 has 13 residues. The CDR3 reads CAWSVQTPPEAFF. CDR3 nucleotides: TGTGCCTGGAGTGTACAAACCCCCCCTGAAGCTTTCTTT.

The chain carries TRBV28 and TRBJ2-5, with TRBD1 as a possible D gene (6 bases). Trimming left V 3 bases short and J 3 bases short, with 11 bases between. CDR3 length: 14 amino acids. The germline V gene encodes CDR1 MDHEN and CDR2 SYDVKM. The DNA of the CDR3 is TGTGCCAGCAGTTTTAGGTCAGGGGAAGAGACCCAGTACTTC. It specifies CASSFRSGEETQYF.

This sequence joins TRBV7-2 and TRBJ2-1, with 7 bases matching TRBD2. V lost 2 bases, J lost 9 bases, and 4 bases stayed unmatched. CDR3 length equals 13 residues. Germline-derived CDR1 and CDR2 are SGHTA and FQGNSA. The CDR3 DNA reads as TGTGCCAGCAGCTTACCTAGCGGCGGTGAGCAGTTCTTC. This gives the protein CASSLPSGGEQFF.

J is TRBJ2-1 and V is TRBV7-9; D might be TRBD2 (6 bases). The CDR3 is 15 amino acids. In germline, CDR1 is SEHNR, CDR2 FQNEAQ (reference sequence). Trimming removed 3 bases from V and 10 bases from J, with 19 bases in between. CDR3 DNA sequence: TGTGCCAGCAGCTTGTTAGGAGGGGTCATGAGGGAGCAGTTCTTC. Translated, it gives CASSLLGGVMREQFF. Full variable domain (rest looked up from reference TRBV7-9 and TRBJ2-1): DTGVSQNPRHKITKRGQNVTFRCDPISEHNRLYWYRQTLGQGPEFLTYFQNEAQLEKSRLLSDRFSAERPKGSFSTLEIQRTEQGDSAMYLCASSLLGGVMREQFFGPGTRLTVL.

The chain carries TRBV6-1 and TRBJ1-5; D might be TRBD1 (6 bases). Germline loops: CDR1 MNHNS, CDR2 SASEGT. Trimming left V 4 bases short and J 5 bases short, with 12 bases between. The CDR3 length is 14 residues. The CDR3 nucleotides read TGTGCCAGCAGTGTCGGACAGAAATATCAGCCCCAGCATTTT. Its translation is CASSVGQKYQPQHF.

The gene calls are TRBV14 and TRBJ2-7, with TRBD1 matching over 9 bases. The CDR3 extends over 14 amino acids. CDR1 SGHDN and CDR2 FVKESK come from the germline V gene. The junction had 7 bases not matched to a gene; V was cut back by 6 bases and J by 4 bases. The CDR3 sequence: CASSDTGQGYEQYF. The DNA of the CDR3 is TGTGCCAGCAGTGATACGGGACAGGGATACGAGCAGTACTTC.